The 12 T cell receptor beta chains in this list originate from one sample, sequenced in a study of OX40 agonist ivuxolimab in advanced cancers. This table comes from immunoSEQ multiplex PCR, and its TCRdb copy is limited to in-frame clones, with some not included. Among tens of thousands of clones listed, around 86% were seen once. The sequencing here drew on CD4+ or CD8+ T cells sorted from blood, taken in a trial of the OX40 agonist ivuxolimab. These receptors were taken from an adult with an advanced solid tumor such as melanoma, head and neck, liver or kidney cancer.

This clone appeared once. The chain is built from TRBV27 and TRBJ2-7; 9 bases line up with TRBD1. This CDR3 has 16 amino acids. CDR1 is MNHEY, CDR2 SMNVEV, per germline (reference sequence). Germline trimming cut 4 bases from V and 2 bases from J; bases unmatched to any gene: 9. The CDR3 spells CASSSQAGTGPYEQYF. DNA for the CDR3: TGTGCCAGCAGTTCCCAAGCAGGGACAGGGCCCTACGAGCAGTACTTC.

The V and J genes are TRBV18 and TRBJ2-1; the D gene could be TRBD1 or TRBD2 (5 bases each). V lost 3 bases and J lost 4, with 16 bases in between. This CDR3 comprises 16 residues. Germline loops: CDR1 KGHSH, CDR2 LQKENI. CDR3 amino acids: CASSPDLGTMYNEQFF. CDR3 DNA: TGTGCCAGCTCACCGGACCTCGGGACCATGTACAATGAGCAGTTCTTC.

This chain joins TRBV28 and TRBJ2-7, with 7 bases aligning to TRBD1. The CDR3 has 12 residues. V was pared by 6 bases and J by 5 bases, with 4 bases of the junction left unmatched. Germline lookup yields CDR1 MDHEN and CDR2 SYDVKM. In nucleotides, the CDR3 is TGTGCCAGCAGCTTCGACAGGGACGAGCAGTACTTC. It translates to CASSFDRDEQYF.

A single count supports this clone. The chain links TRBV15 to TRBJ2-7; D remains unclear. CDR1 is LNHNV, CDR2 YYDKDF, per germline (reference sequence). The CDR3 has 15 residues. V shed 1 base and J shed 0 bases, with 10 bases lying between them. The CDR3 DNA reads TGTGCCACCAGCAGAGCTGGGCTCCTCTCCTACGAGCAGTACTTC. Encoded protein: CATSRAGLLSYEQYF.

The sample holds a few counts of this clone. The chain carries TRBV6-1 and TRBJ1-1; D is ambiguous. Germline loops: CDR1 MNHNS, CDR2 SASEGT. The CDR3 spans 13 residues. Trimming removed 5 bases at V and 3 bases at J, with 10 bases between. CDR3 coding DNA: TGTGCCAGCAGTCCCGGGCCCTACACTGAAGCTTTCTTT. This translates into CASSPGPYTEAFF.

V usage is TRBV7-9 and J usage is TRBJ1-3; 8 bases agree with TRBD1. The V gene's germline CDR1 is SEHNR and CDR2 FQNEAQ (reference sequence). V was pared by 3 bases and J by 4 bases, with 11 bases of the junction left unmatched. This CDR3 spans 17 amino acids. Written as DNA, the CDR3 is TGTGCCAGCAGCTTGGCAACAGGGGGGTTGCTGGGAAACACCATATATTTT. The encoded protein is CASSLATGGLLGNTIYF.

The rearrangement uses TRBV4-3 and TRBJ1-6, with TRBD1 as a possible D gene (5 bases). CDR1 and CDR2 from the germline V gene are LGHNA and YSLEER. This CDR3 has 15 amino acids. The V end was cut by 0 bases, the J end by 9 bases, with 12 bases between. This CDR3 is CASSQDSGRGSPLHF. CDR3 bases: TGCGCCAGCAGCCAAGATTCAGGAAGGGGTTCACCCCTCCACTTT.

This clone occurred once. CDR3 sequence (DNA): TGTGCCAGCAGTTTATCTTACTCTTACAATGAGCAGTTCTTC. Translated: CASSLSYSYNEQFF. This rearrangement joins TRBV27 to TRBJ2-1; no clear D. V was clipped by 0 bases and J by 4 bases, with 7 bases between them. The CDR3 consists of 14 residues. The germline gives CDR1 MNHEY, CDR2 SMNVEV (reference sequence).

The chain recombines TRBV6-5 with TRBJ1-2, with D possibly matching TRBD1 (6 bases). V was pared by 2 bases and J by 8 bases, with 15 bases between. This CDR3 has 14 amino acids. The germline V gene has CDR1 MNHEY and CDR2 SVGAGI. CDR3 sequence: CASSYPSGGGGYTF. CDR3 DNA sequence: TGTGCCAGCAGTTACCCCTCAGGAGGGGGGGGCTACACCTTC.

This sequence joins TRBV5-6 and TRBJ2-1, with D possibly being TRBD2 (6 bases). Trimming took 4 bases from V and 0 from J, leaving 17 bases between them. CDR1 and CDR2 (germline): SGHDT, YYEEEE. The length of the CDR3 is 17 residues. CDR3 sequence: CASSPSVRWSSYNEQFF. DNA for the CDR3: TGTGCCAGCAGCCCTAGCGTTAGGTGGAGCTCCTACAATGAGCAGTTCTTC.

The chain joins TRBV7-6 to TRBJ2-3; possibly TRBD2 for D (5 bases). Germline V CDR1 and CDR2: SGHVS, FNYEAQ. V dropped 6 bases and J dropped 0 bases, with 7 bases sitting between them. CDR3 size: 13 residues. The CDR3 sequence: CASRSGSTDTQYF. Here the CDR3 DNA reads TGTGCCAGCAGGTCGGGGAGCACAGATACGCAGTATTTT.

V gene TRBV5-1 combines with J gene TRBJ1-4; a possible D gene is TRBD1 (5 bases). The CDR3 runs 16 residues. The ends were cut back, 0 bases at V and 0 bases at J, with 9 bases in the middle. CDR1 is SGHRS and CDR2 is YFSETQ in the germline V gene. The CDR3 DNA reads TGCGCCAGCAGCTTGGTCCAGGGCGCAACTAATGAAAAACTGTTTTTT. Its translation is CASSLVQGATNEKLFF.